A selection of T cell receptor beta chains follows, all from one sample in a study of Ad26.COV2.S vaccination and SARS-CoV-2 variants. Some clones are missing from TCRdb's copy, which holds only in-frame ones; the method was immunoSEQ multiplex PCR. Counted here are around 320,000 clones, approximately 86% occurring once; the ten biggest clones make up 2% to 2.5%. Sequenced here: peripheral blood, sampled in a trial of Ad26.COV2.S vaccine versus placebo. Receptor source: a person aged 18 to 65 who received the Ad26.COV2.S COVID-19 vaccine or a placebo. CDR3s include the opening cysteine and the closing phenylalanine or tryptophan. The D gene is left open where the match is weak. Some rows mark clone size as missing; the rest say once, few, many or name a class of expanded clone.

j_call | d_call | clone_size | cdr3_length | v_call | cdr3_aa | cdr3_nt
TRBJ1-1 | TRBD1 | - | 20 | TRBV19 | CASTPPDWDRGYRRRTEAFF | TGTGCCAGTACCCCTCCGGACTGGGACAGGGGATATCGCAGGAGGACTGAAGCTTTCTTT
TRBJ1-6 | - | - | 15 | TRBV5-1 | CASSLAVGLNSPLHF | TGCGCCAGCAGCTTGGCAGTAGGGCTCAATTCACCCCTCCACTTT
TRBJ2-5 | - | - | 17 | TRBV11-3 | CASSRGLTTRGEETQYF | TGTGCCAGCAGCCGTGGACTCACAACAAGGGGGGAGGAGACCCAGTACTTC
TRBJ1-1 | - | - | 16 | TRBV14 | CASSRLLQGANTEAFF | TGTGCCAGCAGCCGCCTTTTACAGGGTGCGAACACTGAAGCTTTCTTT
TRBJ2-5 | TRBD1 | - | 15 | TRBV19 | CASSPGDRFQETQYF | TGTGCCAGTAGTCCCGGGGACAGGTTCCAAGAGACCCAGTACTTC
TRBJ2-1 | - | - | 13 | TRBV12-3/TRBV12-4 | CASSILITSGQFF | TGTGCCAGCAGTATCCTCATTACAAGTGGCCAGTTCTTC
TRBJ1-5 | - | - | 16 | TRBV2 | CASSEGLPGRNQPQHF | TGTGCCAGCAGTGAGGGGCTCCCAGGACGCAATCAGCCCCAGCATTTT
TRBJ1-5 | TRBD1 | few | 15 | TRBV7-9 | CASSLAQGGSQPQHF | TGTGCCAGCAGCTTAGCGCAAGGGGGCAGTCAGCCCCAGCATTTT
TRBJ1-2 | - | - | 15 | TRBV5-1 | CASSSTALANYGYTF | TGCGCCAGCAGCTCGACGGCGCTGGCTAACTATGGCTACACCTTC
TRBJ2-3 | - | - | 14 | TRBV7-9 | CASSLQGLSDTQYF | TGTGCCAGCAGCTTACAGGGGCTGTCAGATACGCAGTATTTT
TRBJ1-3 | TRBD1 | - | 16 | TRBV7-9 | CASSLEGTGSVNTIYF | TGTGCCAGCAGCTTAGAGGGGACAGGGTCGGTAAACACCATATATTTT
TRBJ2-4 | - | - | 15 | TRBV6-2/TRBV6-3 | CASSYDPGTKNIQYF | TGTGCCAGCAGTTACGACCCGGGGACCAAAAACATTCAGTACTTC
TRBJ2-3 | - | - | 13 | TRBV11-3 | CASSFVGADTQYF | TGTGCCAGCAGCTTTGTGGGTGCGGATACGCAGTATTTT